A selection of T cell receptor beta chains follows, all from one sample in a study of blood T cell repertoires in COVID-19. Sequencing was performed with immunoSEQ multiplex PCR; in TCRdb, only in-frame clones are kept and a portion is missing. The sample contains about 40,000 clones, approximately 91% of which appear only once. The sequenced sample was peripheral blood. The receptors here all came from a man aged 50 or older with active COVID-19. The CDR3 runs from the conserved cysteine through the conserved F or W. A D gene is named only where the DNA matches it firmly. The size entry is marked missing in some rows and otherwise reads once, few, many or a size class.

d_call: .; j_call: TRBJ2-7; v_call: TRBV4-3; clone_size: .; cdr3_nt: TGCGCCAGCAGCCAACAAGGCGGCGGCTACGAGCAGTACTTC; cdr3_aa: CASSQQGGGYEQYF
d_call: .; j_call: TRBJ1-1; v_call: TRBV3-1/TRBV3-2; clone_size: .; cdr3_nt: TGTGCCAGCAGCCAAGATCTTGACAGTAACACTGAAGCTTTCTTT; cdr3_aa: CASSQDLDSNTEAFF
d_call: .; j_call: TRBJ2-5; v_call: TRBV7-8; clone_size: .; cdr3_nt: TGTGCCAGCGACCTTTTTGGGAGGAGGGAGACCCAGTACTTC; cdr3_aa: CASDLFGRRETQYF
d_call: .; j_call: TRBJ2-3; v_call: TRBV29-1; clone_size: .; cdr3_nt: TGCAGCGTTGCGGGACTTGCGGAGCTTTACACAGATACGCAGTATTTT; cdr3_aa: CSVAGLAELYTDTQYF
d_call: TRBD2; j_call: TRBJ2-3; v_call: TRBV23-1; clone_size: .; cdr3_nt: TGCGCCAGCATTCTCTCGGGGGGGGATTATACGCAGTATTTT; cdr3_aa: CASILSGGDYTQYF
d_call: .; j_call: TRBJ2-7; v_call: TRBV12-2; clone_size: .; cdr3_nt: TGTGCAAGTCGCTTAGAAGTGACAGGCCTCCTTGTCGAGCAGTACTTC; cdr3_aa: CASRLEVTGLLVEQYF
d_call: .; j_call: TRBJ2-7; v_call: TRBV29-1; clone_size: .; cdr3_nt: TGCAGCGTTGTTGCCCAGTCCGGGATCCACGAGCAGTACTTC; cdr3_aa: CSVVAQSGIHEQYF
d_call: .; j_call: TRBJ2-5; v_call: TRBV13; clone_size: .; cdr3_nt: TGTGCCAGCAACCGAGGGTGGGAGACCCAGTACTTC; cdr3_aa: CASNRGWETQYF
d_call: .; j_call: TRBJ2-2; v_call: TRBV18; clone_size: .; cdr3_nt: TGTGCCAGCTCTTTTTCCCTTACCGGGGAGCTGTTTTTT; cdr3_aa: CASSFSLTGELFF
d_call: TRBD1; j_call: TRBJ1-4; v_call: TRBV7-2; clone_size: .; cdr3_nt: TGTGCCAGCAGCCGGGACAGAGGAAAACTGTTTTTT; cdr3_aa: CASSRDRGKLFF
d_call: TRBD1; j_call: TRBJ2-7; v_call: TRBV11-2; clone_size: .; cdr3_nt: TGTGCCAGCAGCCTAGGACAGGGGGTGCTACCGGAGCAGTACTTC; cdr3_aa: CASSLGQGVLPEQYF
d_call: TRBD2; j_call: TRBJ2-3; v_call: TRBV6-5; clone_size: .; cdr3_nt: TGTGCCAGCAGTAGACTAGCGGGAGGCACAGATACGCAGTATTTT; cdr3_aa: CASSRLAGGTDTQYF
d_call: .; j_call: TRBJ2-7; v_call: TRBV13; clone_size: .; cdr3_nt: TGTGCCAGCAGCGCTACCATAGCCCTAGACAGTGGCTATGAGCAGTACTTC; cdr3_aa: CASSATIALDSGYEQYF
d_call: TRBD1; j_call: TRBJ2-1; v_call: TRBV9; clone_size: .; cdr3_nt: TGTGCCAGCAGCGTAGCGGCCGGGACAGGGGGGTACTACAATGAGCAGTTCTTC; cdr3_aa: CASSVAAGTGGYYNEQFF
d_call: TRBD1; j_call: TRBJ1-1; v_call: TRBV5-6; clone_size: .; cdr3_nt: TGTGCCAGCAGTTTTGGTGGGACAGGGGGGACTGAAGCTTTCTTT; cdr3_aa: CASSFGGTGGTEAFF
d_call: TRBD1; j_call: TRBJ1-4; v_call: TRBV7-9; clone_size: .; cdr3_nt: TGTGCCAGCAGCTTTGGGACAGGCCTGGGAGAAAAACTGTTTTTT; cdr3_aa: CASSFGTGLGEKLFF
d_call: TRBD2; j_call: TRBJ2-1; v_call: TRBV7-2; clone_size: .; cdr3_nt: TGTGCCAGCAGCCACCAGCAACTAGCGGGAGCAAGCAATGAGCAGTTCTTC; cdr3_aa: CASSHQQLAGASNEQFF
d_call: .; j_call: TRBJ1-1; v_call: TRBV19; clone_size: .; cdr3_nt: TGTGCCAGTAGTGCGCCGGGACAACAGAACACTGAAGCTTTCTTT; cdr3_aa: CASSAPGQQNTEAFF
d_call: .; j_call: TRBJ2-3; v_call: TRBV7-9; clone_size: .; cdr3_nt: TGTGCCAGCAGCTTAGTTGGAGCAAGAGATACGCAGTATTTT; cdr3_aa: CASSLVGARDTQYF
d_call: TRBD1; j_call: TRBJ2-5; v_call: TRBV19; clone_size: once; cdr3_nt: TGTGCCAGCCTACCGGGACAGGGGGGCCAAGAGACCCAGTACTTC; cdr3_aa: CASLPGQGGQETQYF
d_call: .; j_call: TRBJ2-1; v_call: TRBV27; clone_size: few; cdr3_nt: TGTGCCAGCAATACACTGGGGAGCTCCTACAATGAGCAGTTCTTC; cdr3_aa: CASNTLGSSYNEQFF
d_call: .; j_call: TRBJ2-7; v_call: TRBV7-2; clone_size: .; cdr3_nt: TGTGCCAGCAGCTCCGACAGGTCATTTTTCTACGAGCAGTACTTC; cdr3_aa: CASSSDRSFFYEQYF
d_call: .; j_call: TRBJ1-1; v_call: TRBV30; clone_size: once; cdr3_nt: TGTGCCTGGAGTGTACGGGGGAACAGCAACACTGAAGCTTTCTTT; cdr3_aa: CAWSVRGNSNTEAFF
d_call: TRBD2; j_call: TRBJ2-3; v_call: TRBV27; clone_size: .; cdr3_nt: TGTGCCAGCCTCACACTAGCGGGAGGGCTTACAGATACGCAGTATTTT; cdr3_aa: CASLTLAGGLTDTQYF
d_call: .; j_call: TRBJ1-2; v_call: TRBV7-9; clone_size: .; cdr3_nt: TGTGCCAGCAGCTTCACGGGCGGGAGCCAGTATGGCTACACCTTC; cdr3_aa: CASSFTGGSQYGYTF
d_call: .; j_call: TRBJ1-1; v_call: TRBV5-1; clone_size: .; cdr3_nt: TGCGCCAGCAGCTTGGGAGCGGGGGGCAAGACTGAAGCTTTCTTT; cdr3_aa: CASSLGAGGKTEAFF
d_call: .; j_call: TRBJ2-7; v_call: TRBV6-5; clone_size: .; cdr3_nt: TGTGCCAGCAGTTACGGGGCGGGGAGGCAGTACTTC; cdr3_aa: CASSYGAGRQYF
d_call: TRBD1; j_call: TRBJ2-3; v_call: TRBV19; clone_size: .; cdr3_nt: TGTGCCAGTAGTATCCCCTGGACAGGGGGCACAGATACGCAGTATTTT; cdr3_aa: CASSIPWTGGTDTQYF
d_call: TRBD1; j_call: TRBJ1-5; v_call: TRBV18; clone_size: .; cdr3_nt: TGTGCCAGCTCAGCCAGACAGGGGGATCAGCCCCAGCATTTT; cdr3_aa: CASSARQGDQPQHF
d_call: .; j_call: TRBJ1-5; v_call: TRBV18; clone_size: .; cdr3_nt: TGTGCCAGCTCATCACATCCCTATCGGGAGCCCCAGCATTTT; cdr3_aa: CASSSHPYREPQHF
d_call: TRBD2; j_call: TRBJ2-3; v_call: TRBV5-1; clone_size: .; cdr3_nt: TGCGCCAGCAGCCTACTAGCGGGAGGCACAGATACGCAGTATTTT; cdr3_aa: CASSLLAGGTDTQYF
d_call: .; j_call: TRBJ2-3; v_call: TRBV12-3/TRBV12-4; clone_size: .; cdr3_nt: TGTGCCAGCACCCGAGCGGATACGCAGTATTTT; cdr3_aa: CASTRADTQYF
d_call: TRBD2; j_call: TRBJ2-1; v_call: TRBV19; clone_size: once; cdr3_nt: TGTGCCAGTACAGGACTAGGGCGGAATGAGCAGTTCTTC; cdr3_aa: CASTGLGRNEQFF
d_call: .; j_call: TRBJ2-5; v_call: TRBV6-5; clone_size: .; cdr3_nt: TGTGCCAGCAGTTATGGCTCCCAAGAGACCCAGTACTTC; cdr3_aa: CASSYGSQETQYF
d_call: TRBD2; j_call: TRBJ2-1; v_call: TRBV4-3; clone_size: .; cdr3_nt: TGCGCCAGCAGCCACGGGCGGGAGGCCCACAATGAGCAGTTCTTC; cdr3_aa: CASSHGREAHNEQFF
d_call: .; j_call: TRBJ1-2; v_call: TRBV7-2; clone_size: .; cdr3_nt: TGTGCCAGCAGCTTAGCGACACGCTTATATGGCTACACCTTC; cdr3_aa: CASSLATRLYGYTF
d_call: TRBD2; j_call: TRBJ2-3; v_call: TRBV18; clone_size: .; cdr3_nt: TGTGCCAGCTCACCACGGCGCGGGACTACGAGCACAGATACGCAGTATTTT; cdr3_aa: CASSPRRGTTSTDTQYF
d_call: TRBD2; j_call: TRBJ2-1; v_call: TRBV3-1/TRBV3-2; clone_size: .; cdr3_nt: TGTGCCAGCAGCCAAGGAGGACTAGCGGACAGCTCCTACAATGAGCAGTTCTTC; cdr3_aa: CASSQGGLADSSYNEQFF
d_call: .; j_call: TRBJ2-7; v_call: TRBV18; clone_size: once; cdr3_nt: TGTGCCAGTTCAGGGAGCTCAACGGGGGAGCAGTACTTC; cdr3_aa: CASSGSSTGEQYF
d_call: TRBD1; j_call: TRBJ1-2; v_call: TRBV11-2; clone_size: .; cdr3_nt: TGTGCCAGCACCGTCACGAACAGGGGCGCTGGTGGCTACACCTTC; cdr3_aa: CASTVTNRGAGGYTF
d_call: .; j_call: TRBJ1-2; v_call: TRBV6-5; clone_size: .; cdr3_nt: TGTGCCAGCAGTTATCACAGTAGTCAAGGCTACACCTTC; cdr3_aa: CASSYHSSQGYTF
d_call: .; j_call: TRBJ2-7; v_call: TRBV5-1; clone_size: .; cdr3_nt: TGCGCCAGCAGCTTCGAGCCCCGGGACTCCTACGAGCAGTACTTC; cdr3_aa: CASSFEPRDSYEQYF
d_call: .; j_call: TRBJ1-5; v_call: TRBV6-1; clone_size: once; cdr3_nt: TGTGCCAGCAGTGAAGGTTCTCGTCAGCCCCAGCATTTT; cdr3_aa: CASSEGSRQPQHF
d_call: .; j_call: TRBJ1-5; v_call: TRBV27; clone_size: .; cdr3_nt: TGTGCCAGCAGTCCCCGGGGATTCTCTAGAGGTAATCAGCCCCAGCATTTT; cdr3_aa: CASSPRGFSRGNQPQHF
d_call: .; j_call: TRBJ2-7; v_call: TRBV6-5; clone_size: .; cdr3_nt: TGTGCCAGCTCCCGGGGGAGCGACCCCCCCGTCGAGCAGTACTTC; cdr3_aa: CASSRGSDPPVEQYF
d_call: TRBD2; j_call: TRBJ2-1; v_call: TRBV5-1; clone_size: .; cdr3_nt: TGCGCCAGCAAATCTCTAGCGGGAGGGGATGAGCAGTTCTTC; cdr3_aa: CASKSLAGGDEQFF
d_call: TRBD2; j_call: TRBJ2-7; v_call: TRBV18; clone_size: .; cdr3_nt: TGTGCCAGCTCACCACCGACTAGCGGGTACCCCGGGAGCTCCTACGAGCAGTACTTC; cdr3_aa: CASSPPTSGYPGSSYEQYF
d_call: .; j_call: TRBJ1-1; v_call: TRBV30; clone_size: .; cdr3_nt: TGTGCCTGGAGCTGGGGGGGGCAGCCGGGTAAGGACACTGAAGCTTTCTTT; cdr3_aa: CAWSWGGQPGKDTEAFF
d_call: TRBD2; j_call: TRBJ2-7; v_call: TRBV11-3; clone_size: .; cdr3_nt: TGTGCCAGCAGCTTAGGATCCATAGCGGGAGTCGCCCACGAGCAGTACTTC; cdr3_aa: CASSLGSIAGVAHEQYF
d_call: .; j_call: TRBJ1-5; v_call: TRBV10-2; clone_size: .; cdr3_nt: TGCGCCAGCAGGTTGGCCCTCGGCAATCAGCCCCAGCATTTT; cdr3_aa: CASRLALGNQPQHF
d_call: TRBD2; j_call: TRBJ2-2; v_call: TRBV28; clone_size: once; cdr3_nt: TGTGCCAGCAGTATCTCGGGGGGGACCGGGGAGCTGTTTTTT; cdr3_aa: CASSISGGTGELFF
d_call: .; j_call: TRBJ1-1; v_call: TRBV27; clone_size: .; cdr3_nt: TGTGCCAGCAGGAGATTGAACACTGAAGCTTTCTTT; cdr3_aa: CASRRLNTEAFF
d_call: TRBD1; j_call: TRBJ2-3; v_call: TRBV2; clone_size: .; cdr3_nt: TGTGCCAGCAGTGGCGACAGGGGGCGAGATACGCAGTATTTT; cdr3_aa: CASSGDRGRDTQYF
d_call: TRBD1; j_call: TRBJ2-7; v_call: TRBV27; clone_size: .; cdr3_nt: TGTGCCAGCAGTGACAGGGGTTACGAGCAGTACTTC; cdr3_aa: CASSDRGYEQYF
d_call: TRBD2; j_call: TRBJ2-7; v_call: TRBV11-2; clone_size: .; cdr3_nt: TGTGCCAGCAGGCTAGCGGGAGTAAGCTCCTACGAGCAGTACTTC; cdr3_aa: CASRLAGVSSYEQYF
d_call: TRBD2; j_call: TRBJ2-1; v_call: TRBV19; clone_size: .; cdr3_nt: TGTGCCAGTAGTACTACTAGCGAGGAGTTCTTC; cdr3_aa: CASSTTSEEFF
d_call: TRBD2; j_call: TRBJ2-2; v_call: TRBV4-1; clone_size: once; cdr3_nt: TGCGCCAGCAGCCTAAGGTGGACTAGCGGCATTCTTGGCGGGGAGCTGTTTTTT; cdr3_aa: CASSLRWTSGILGGELFF
d_call: TRBD2; j_call: TRBJ2-1; v_call: TRBV6-2/TRBV6-3; clone_size: .; cdr3_nt: TGTGCCAGCAGTTACTCGAGGGGTGCAAGCCTAGCGGGAGGTTACAATGAGCAGTTCTTC; cdr3_aa: CASSYSRGASLAGGYNEQFF
d_call: TRBD2; j_call: TRBJ2-7; v_call: TRBV27; clone_size: .; cdr3_nt: TGTGCCAGCAGTTCTGTAGCGGGTGGCTACGAGCAGTACTTC; cdr3_aa: CASSSVAGGYEQYF
d_call: .; j_call: TRBJ1-2; v_call: TRBV3-1/TRBV3-2; clone_size: .; cdr3_nt: TGTGCCAGCAGCTATGGGACACCCTCTCTTTCTAACTATGGCTACACCTTC; cdr3_aa: CASSYGTPSLSNYGYTF